This entry describes one T cell receptor beta chain. Its antigen is not identified. The sample is drawn from a study of beta chain features in type 1 diabetes. The wider study: Across every sample, 107,917,701 sorted cells were examined in total. Regarding the study as a whole: Within each of all four CD4+ subsets, Type 1 diabetes patients had TCRB CDR3s that were moderately but significantly shorter. The question of HLA type influencing TCRB rearrangement was one that remained unresolved here.

All of the isolated RNA was reverse transcribed, so expressed TCRB transcripts were sequenced. The method was immunoSEQ multiplex PCR; TCRdb's version includes in-frame clones alone and lacks a portion of them. The table records about 710,000 clones, 11% to 15% of them present only once. Sequencing used naive CD4+ T cells from blood. This receptor was identified in a man aged 18 to 35 with type 1 diabetes.

CDR3: CASSLGQSNEKLFF. CDR3 nucleotide sequence: TGTGCCAGCAGCCTGGGACAGTCTAATGAAAAACTGTTTTTT. The rearrangement uses TRBV7-2 and TRBJ1-4, with 7 bases fitting TRBD1. CDR3 size: 14 residues. Per the germline V gene, CDR1 is SGHTA and CDR2 is FQGNSA. The V segment lost 5 bases and the J segment 3 bases; nucleotides outside the gene matches: 3.